The 23 T cell receptor beta chains listed next were all sequenced from one sample in a study of CD8+ T cells in alopecia areata. Isolated RNA was reverse transcribed into cDNA used as the sequencing template. TCRdb keeps only in-frame clones here, not all; method: immunoSEQ multiplex PCR. The sample contains 150,000 to 190,000 clones, 45% to 60% of which appear only once. Here the sequenced sample was CD8+ T cells sorted from blood, taken at week 0. The receptors were sampled from a human donor with alopecia areata.

The rearrangement uses TRBV27 and TRBJ2-2; the D is unclear. CDR3 length: 11 residues. V lost 4 bases to trimming and J lost 6 bases, with 3 bases between them. Germline-derived CDR1 and CDR2 are MNHEY and SMNVEV (reference sequence). CDR3 bases: TGTGCCAGCAGTTCATCCGGGGAGCTGTTTTTT. Translating it yields CASSSSGELFF.

The genes are TRBV1 and TRBJ1-2; no DNA check was done on the table's D call, TRBD1. TRBV1 is noted as a pseudogene. The CDR3 length is 12 residues. CDR3 DNA sequence: TGCACCAGCAGCCAAGGGGACAGTTCCTACACCTTC. Translation gives CTSSQGDSSYTF.

This clone has only one observation. The V call is TRBV7-6, the J call TRBJ2-5, with 15 bases identical to TRBD2. Trimming at V came to 4 bases and at J to 5 bases, leaving 11 bases not matched to a gene. CDR3 size: 18 residues. Germline V lookup: CDR1 SGHVS, CDR2 FNYEAQ. CDR3 DNA sequence: TGTGCCAGCAGCTCTGGCGGGACTAGCGGGGGGCCAGGGGAGACCCAGTACTTC. Translated, it gives CASSSGGTSGGPGETQYF.

The CDR3 bases are TGTGCCAGCAGTACCCGAGGGCTACAGGGACCTTCCGGGGAGCTGTTTTTT. It codes for CASSTRGLQGPSGELFF. The chain couples TRBV27 to TRBJ2-2, with D tentatively TRBD1 (6 bases). V lost 5 bases and J lost 6, with 22 bases in between. Germline V gene lookup returns CDR1 MNHEY and CDR2 SMNVEV (reference sequence). The CDR3 is 17 amino acids.

Remarks on this clone: The junction departs from the called germline gene at one end, perhaps through a read error. The V and J genes are TRBV5-5 and TRBJ2-5; tentatively, D is TRBD2 (6 bases). The end of the DNA is better explained by TRBJ2-7, so the J call may be wrong. This CDR3 spans 14 amino acids. Germline lookup yields CDR1 SGHKS and CDR2 YYEKEE (reference sequence). CDR3 protein: CASSQVADSYEQYF. CDR3 DNA: TGCGCCAGCAGCCAAGTAGCGGACTCCTACGAGCAGTACTTC.

The rearrangement joins TRBV7-2 to TRBJ1-5, with 9 bases aligning to TRBD1. CDR1 and CDR2 from the germline V gene are SGHTA and FQGNSA. The CDR3 sequence is 14 residues long. V lost 7 bases to trimming and J lost 7 bases; unmatched junction nucleotides: 8. The CDR3 DNA reads as TGTGCCAGCACGGGACAGGGCGATGGGCAGCCCCAGCATTTT. Amino acids: CASTGQGDGQPQHF.

J is TRBJ2-7 and V is TRBV12-5; D gene ambiguous. With 1 base removed from V and 6 bases from J, the gap between germline ends came to 7 bases. The CDR3 has 12 residues. Germline-derived CDR1 and CDR2 are LGHNT and FRNRAP. The CDR3 sequence: CASGLAPLEQYF. CDR3 coding DNA: TGTGCTAGTGGTTTGGCACCTCTCGAGCAGTACTTC.

This clone showed up just a few times. The chain joins TRBV7-9 to TRBJ2-1; a weak D match, TRBD1 (6 bases). The germline V gene encodes CDR1 SEHNR and CDR2 FQNEAQ (reference sequence). V was trimmed by 2 bases and J by 4 bases, leaving 9 bases between them. This CDR3 region has 14 residues. The CDR3 sequence is CASSLKGVYNEQFF. For the CDR3, the DNA is TGTGCCAGCAGCTTAAAGGGGGTATACAATGAGCAGTTCTTC. The complete variable domain, with remaining parts taken from reference TRBV7-9 and TRBJ2-1, reads DTGVSQNPRHKITKRGQNVTFRCDPISEHNRLYWYRQTLGQGPEFLTYFQNEAQLEKSRLLSDRFSAERPKGSFSTLEIQRTEQGDSAMYLCASSLKGVYNEQFFGPGTRLTVL.

This chain connects TRBV27 to TRBJ2-1; D ambiguous. The CDR3 loop spans 11 amino acids. Trimming stripped 7 bases from V and 12 bases from J, with 13 bases between. Per germline, CDR1 MNHEY and CDR2 SMNVEV (reference sequence). The chain's CDR3 is CASKTMGWQFF. The CDR3 DNA sequence: TGTGCCAGCAAGACCATGGGTTGGCAGTTCTTC.

This chain uses TRBV25-1 with TRBJ1-2, with TRBD1 identical over 9 bases. This CDR3 spans 14 amino acids. CDR1 and CDR2 (germline): MGHDK, SYGVNS. V dropped 2 bases and J dropped 6; count of bases not matched to a gene: 4. The CDR3 here is CASSEQGTGHGYTF. CDR3 in DNA: TGTGCCAGCAGTGAACAAGGGACAGGGCATGGCTACACCTTC.

The chain has TRBV6-6 and TRBJ1-5, with TRBD1 matching 7 bases. J lost 3 bases, V lost 5 bases, and 7 bases had no gene match. There are 15 residues in the CDR3. Germline CDR1 reads MNHNY; CDR2 reads SVGAGI (reference sequence). The CDR3 nucleotides read TGTGCCAGCAGTCAGGGGGTGCAGGCCAATCAGCCCCAGCATTTT. Its translation: CASSQGVQANQPQHF.

Turning to this clone: This likely came from a read error, as a far larger clone is one base away. The gene calls are TRBV5-1 and TRBJ2-1, with TRBD2 matching 9 bases. Germline loops: CDR1 SGHRS, CDR2 YFSETQ. V lost 4 bases to trimming and J lost 6 bases; unmatched junction nucleotides: 14. The CDR3 is made up of 17 amino acids. As DNA, the CDR3 is TGCGCCAGCAGCCTAAAACCATTGGGGACTAGCCGCAATGAGCAGTTCTTC. It codes for CASSLKPLGTSRNEQFF.

CDR3 sequence: CASSQNERGDYGYTF. DNA of the CDR3: TGCGCCAGCAGCCAAAACGAGAGGGGTGACTATGGCTACACCTTC. V is TRBV4-1 and J is TRBJ1-2; the D gene is possibly TRBD1 (5 bases). CDR1 is MGHRA, CDR2 YSYEKL, per germline. The CDR3 has 15 amino acids. V lost 2 bases and J lost 3, with 13 bases in between.

This chain uses TRBV29-1 with TRBJ2-7; the D gene is possibly TRBD1 (6 bases). The V end lost 1 base, the J end lost 4 bases, and 20 bases lay between the germline ends. The germline gives CDR1 SQVTM, CDR2 ANQGSEA. This CDR3 has 16 amino acids. The CDR3 here is CSVEVGDIWASYEQYF. CDR3 nucleotide sequence: TGCAGCGTTGAAGTAGGGGACATATGGGCCTCTTACGAGCAGTACTTC.

The table lists this clone with a few counts. The same CDR3 arises from other DNA sequences in this sample as well. This sequence joins TRBV29-1 and TRBJ2-2; D not resolved. The CDR3 is made up of 11 amino acids. V lost 4 bases and J 5 bases, leaving 5 bases between the germline ends. Germline V gives CDR1 SQVTM, CDR2 ANQGSEA. CDR3: CSVVNTGELFF. For the CDR3, the DNA is TGCAGCGTTGTAAATACCGGGGAGCTGTTTTTT.

This clone was counted only a few times. The chain carries TRBV9 and TRBJ2-3; D is uncertain. CDR3 length: 15 amino acids. Germline CDR1 and CDR2: SGDLS and YYNGEE. V was pared by 0 bases and J by 0 bases, with 8 bases between. The CDR3 DNA reads TGTGCCAGCAGCGTAGACGGCACTAGCACAGATACGCAGTATTTT. It codes for CASSVDGTSTDTQYF. The whole variable domain, filled in from reference TRBV9 and TRBJ2-3, reads DSGVTQTPKHLITATGQRVTLRCSPRSGDLSVYWYQQSLDQGLQFLIQYYNGEERAKGNILERFSAQQFPDLHSELNLSSLELGDSALYFCASSVDGTSTDTQYFGPGTRLTVL.

The sample holds a few counts of this clone. The rearrangement uses TRBV7-3 and TRBJ2-3; a possible D gene is TRBD1 (5 bases). This CDR3 comprises 16 residues. Germline CDR1 SGHTA, CDR2 FQGTGA. Trimming removed 4 bases from V and 5 bases from J, with 19 bases in between. CDR3 amino acids: CASSSQPLAGIDTQYF. Written as DNA, the CDR3 is TGTGCCAGCAGCTCCCAACCCCTTGCAGGGATAGATACGCAGTATTTT.

V and J are TRBV29-1 and TRBJ2-3, with D tentatively TRBD2 (6 bases). The CDR3 contains 15 residues. V lost 8 bases, J lost 0 bases, and 18 bases lay in between. The germline V gene has CDR1 SQVTM and CDR2 ANQGSEA. The CDR3 region is CSTEAGQTSTDTQYF. The CDR3, as DNA: TGCAGCACCGAAGCGGGTCAAACTAGCACAGATACGCAGTATTTT.

V gene TRBV4-3 combines with J gene TRBJ2-7, with a tentative D call TRBD1 (5 bases). The germline V and J ends were trimmed by 1 base and 5 bases, with 15 bases remaining between them. This CDR3 is built from 15 residues. The germline V gene encodes CDR1 LGHNA and CDR2 YSLEER. This chain's CDR3 is CASSQAQGIDDEQYF. The CDR3, as DNA: TGCGCCAGCAGCCAAGCGCAGGGAATTGATGACGAGCAGTACTTC.

About this clone: This CDR3 is also generated by other DNA sequences in the sample. The rearrangement links TRBV25-1 to TRBJ2-7; D unclear. Germline V gives CDR1 MGHDK, CDR2 SYGVNS. V was cut by 3 bases and J by 4 bases, with 4 bases left in between. The CDR3 length is 11 residues. The CDR3 is CASSEAYEQYF. In nucleotides, the CDR3 is TGTGCCAGCAGTGAGGCATACGAGCAGTACTTC.

The chain uses TRBV13 and TRBJ1-1, with D perhaps matching TRBD1 (6 bases). CDR1 is PRHDT, CDR2 FYEKMQ, per germline (reference sequence). Deletions cut 4 bases from V and 4 bases from J, with 16 bases between. The CDR3 length is 15 residues. The CDR3 DNA follows: TGTGCCAGCAGCTCTAGGGGGGGCGCCGGCACTGAAGCTTTCTTT. Amino acids: CASSSRGGAGTEAFF.

V is TRBV5-5 and J is TRBJ2-4; D is ambiguous. CDR1 and CDR2 from the germline V gene are SGHKS and YYEKEE (reference sequence). Trimming cost V 4 bases and J 4 bases, with 6 bases left between them. The CDR3 loop spans 12 amino acids. The CDR3: CASSGLKNIQYF. In DNA form, the CDR3 reads TGTGCCAGCAGCGGCCTGAAAAACATTCAGTACTTC.

The chain recombines TRBV7-3 with TRBJ1-1, with D unclear. Trimming removed 5 bases at V and 0 bases at J, with 13 bases between. CDR1 is SGHTA and CDR2 is FQGTGA in the germline V gene. CDR3 size: 15 residues. In nucleotides, the CDR3 is TGTGCCAGCAGCCTCATCAGGAGAATGAACACTGAAGCTTTCTTT. Protein product: CASSLIRRMNTEAFF.